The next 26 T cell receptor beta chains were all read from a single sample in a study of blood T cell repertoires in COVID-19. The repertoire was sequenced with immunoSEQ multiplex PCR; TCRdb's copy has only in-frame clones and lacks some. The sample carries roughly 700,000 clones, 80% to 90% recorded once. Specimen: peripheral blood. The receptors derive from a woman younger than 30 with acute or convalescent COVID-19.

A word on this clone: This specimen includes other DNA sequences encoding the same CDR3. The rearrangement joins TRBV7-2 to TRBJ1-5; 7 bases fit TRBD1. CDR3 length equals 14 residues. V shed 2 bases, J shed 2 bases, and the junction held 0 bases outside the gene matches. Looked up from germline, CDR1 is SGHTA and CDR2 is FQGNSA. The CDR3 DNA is TGTGCCAGCAGCTTAACAGGGGGCAATCAGCCCCAGCATTTT. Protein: CASSLTGGNQPQHF.

DNA of the CDR3: TGTGCCAGCAGCCGAGTCCAAGCTTTCTTT. Amino acid sequence: CASSRVQAFF. This sequence joins TRBV7-6 and TRBJ1-1; D call uncertain. V was cut by 5 bases and J by 9 bases, with 7 bases left in between. Germline lookup yields CDR1 SGHVS and CDR2 FNYEAQ. This CDR3 contains 10 residues.

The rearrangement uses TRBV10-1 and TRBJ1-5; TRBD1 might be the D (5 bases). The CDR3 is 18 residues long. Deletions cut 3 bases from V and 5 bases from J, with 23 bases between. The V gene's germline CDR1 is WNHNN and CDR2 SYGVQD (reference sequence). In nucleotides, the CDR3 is TGCGCCAGCAGTGAACACCAGTTTAACAGGAGGGATCATCAGCCCCAGCATTTT. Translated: CASSEHQFNRRDHQPQHF.

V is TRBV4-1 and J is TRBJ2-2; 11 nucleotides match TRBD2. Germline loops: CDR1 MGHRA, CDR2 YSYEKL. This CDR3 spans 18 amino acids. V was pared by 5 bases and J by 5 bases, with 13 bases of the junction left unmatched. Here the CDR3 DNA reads TGCGCCAGCAGCTCCCGCGTCACTAGCGGGGGTAATACCGGGGAGCTGTTTTTT. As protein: CASSSRVTSGGNTGELFF.

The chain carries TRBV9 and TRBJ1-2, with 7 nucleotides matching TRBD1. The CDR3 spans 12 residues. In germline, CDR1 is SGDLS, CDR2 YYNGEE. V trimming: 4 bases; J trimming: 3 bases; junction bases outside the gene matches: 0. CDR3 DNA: TGTGCCAGCAGCCAGGGGGACTATGGCTACACCTTC. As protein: CASSQGDYGYTF.

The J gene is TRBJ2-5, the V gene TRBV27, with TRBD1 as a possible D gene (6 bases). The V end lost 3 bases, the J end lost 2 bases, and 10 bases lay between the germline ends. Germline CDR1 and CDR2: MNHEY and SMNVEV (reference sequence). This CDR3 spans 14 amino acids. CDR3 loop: CASSFNRGQETQYF. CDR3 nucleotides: TGTGCCAGCAGTTTCAATAGGGGGCAAGAGACCCAGTACTTC.

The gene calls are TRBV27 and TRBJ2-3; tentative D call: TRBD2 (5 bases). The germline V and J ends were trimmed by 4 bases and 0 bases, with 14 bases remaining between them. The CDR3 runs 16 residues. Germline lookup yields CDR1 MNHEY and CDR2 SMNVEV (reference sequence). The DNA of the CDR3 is TGTGCCAGCAGTTCCCCCCGAGAGGGTAGCACAGATACGCAGTATTTT. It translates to CASSSPREGSTDTQYF.

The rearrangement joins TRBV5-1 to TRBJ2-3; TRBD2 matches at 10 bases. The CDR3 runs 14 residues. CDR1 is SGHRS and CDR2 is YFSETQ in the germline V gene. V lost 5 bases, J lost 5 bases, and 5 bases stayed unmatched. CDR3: CASRSGGAIDTQYF. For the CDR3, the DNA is TGCGCCAGCAGAAGCGGGGGGGCGATAGATACGCAGTATTTT.

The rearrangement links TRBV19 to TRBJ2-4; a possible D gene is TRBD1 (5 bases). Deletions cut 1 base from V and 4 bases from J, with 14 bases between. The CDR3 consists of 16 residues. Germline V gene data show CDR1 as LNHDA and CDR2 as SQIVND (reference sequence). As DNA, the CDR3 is TGTGCCAGTAGTATAGGAGGTAGACAGCTAAAAAACATTCAGTACTTC. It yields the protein CASSIGGRQLKNIQYF.

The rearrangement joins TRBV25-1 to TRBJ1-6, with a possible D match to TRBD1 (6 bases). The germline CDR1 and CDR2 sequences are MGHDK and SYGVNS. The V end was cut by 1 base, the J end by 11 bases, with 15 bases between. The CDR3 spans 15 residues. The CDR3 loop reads CASSESPGVGTPLHF. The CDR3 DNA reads TGTGCCAGCAGTGAATCCCCAGGGGTGGGTACACCCCTCCACTTT.

The CDR3: CASSLFGRGLDEQFF. The CDR3 nucleotides are TGCGCCAGCAGCTTGTTCGGCAGGGGGCTTGATGAGCAGTTCTTC. The chain links TRBV5-1 to TRBJ2-1, with TRBD1 matching over 8 bases. Germline trimming cut 1 base from V and 8 bases from J; bases unmatched to any gene: 8. Germline V gene data show CDR1 as SGHRS and CDR2 as YFSETQ. The CDR3 extends over 15 amino acids.

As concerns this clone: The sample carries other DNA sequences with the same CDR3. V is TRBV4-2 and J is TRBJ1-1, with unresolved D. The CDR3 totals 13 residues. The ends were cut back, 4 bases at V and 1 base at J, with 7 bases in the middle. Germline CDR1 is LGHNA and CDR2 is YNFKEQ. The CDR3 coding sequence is TGTGCCAGCAGCCGCACAGAGAACACTGAAGCTTTCTTT. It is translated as CASSRTENTEAFF.

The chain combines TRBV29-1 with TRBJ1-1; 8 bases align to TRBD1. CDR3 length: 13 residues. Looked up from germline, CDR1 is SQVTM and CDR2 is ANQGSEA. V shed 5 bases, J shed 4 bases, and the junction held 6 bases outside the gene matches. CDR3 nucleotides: TGCAGCGTTACGAACAGGGGGAGCACTGAAGCTTTCTTT. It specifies CSVTNRGSTEAFF.

The CDR3 reads CAWGQRGNTIYF. The CDR3 nucleotides read TGTGCCTGGGGACAGAGAGGAAACACCATATATTTT. The chain links TRBV30 to TRBJ1-3; TRBD1 is a possible D gene (6 bases). Germline V gives CDR1 GTSNPN, CDR2 SVGIG (reference sequence). This CDR3 has 12 amino acids. With 5 bases removed from V and 4 bases from J, the gap between germline ends came to 9 bases.

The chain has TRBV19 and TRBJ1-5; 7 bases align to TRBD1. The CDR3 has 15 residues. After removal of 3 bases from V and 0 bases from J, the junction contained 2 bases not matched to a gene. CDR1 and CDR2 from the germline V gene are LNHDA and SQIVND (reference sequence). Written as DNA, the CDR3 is TGTGCCAGTAGTATCGACAGGGCTAGCAATCAGCCCCAGCATTTT. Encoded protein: CASSIDRASNQPQHF.

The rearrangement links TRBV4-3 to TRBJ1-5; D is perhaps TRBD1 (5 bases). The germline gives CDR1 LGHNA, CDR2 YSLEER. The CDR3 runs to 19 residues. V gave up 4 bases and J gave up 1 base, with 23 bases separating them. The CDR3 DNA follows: TGCGCCAGCAGCCCTTGGGTAGGTTGGGGGGAACTAAGCAATCAGCCCCAGCATTTT. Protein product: CASSPWVGWGELSNQPQHF.

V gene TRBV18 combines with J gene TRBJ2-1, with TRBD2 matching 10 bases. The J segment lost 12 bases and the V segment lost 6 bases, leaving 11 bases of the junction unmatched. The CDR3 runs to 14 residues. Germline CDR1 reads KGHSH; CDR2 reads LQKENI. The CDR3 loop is CASSPQRGGDAQFF. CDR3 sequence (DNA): TGTGCCAGCTCCCCCCAGCGGGGGGGCGACGCGCAGTTCTTC.

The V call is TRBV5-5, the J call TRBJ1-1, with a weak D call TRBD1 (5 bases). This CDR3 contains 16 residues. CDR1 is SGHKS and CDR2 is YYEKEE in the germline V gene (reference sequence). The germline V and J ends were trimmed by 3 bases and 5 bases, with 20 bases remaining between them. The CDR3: CASSSAHMGLRTEAFF. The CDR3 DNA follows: TGTGCCAGCAGCTCGGCCCACATGGGGCTGAGGACTGAAGCTTTCTTT.

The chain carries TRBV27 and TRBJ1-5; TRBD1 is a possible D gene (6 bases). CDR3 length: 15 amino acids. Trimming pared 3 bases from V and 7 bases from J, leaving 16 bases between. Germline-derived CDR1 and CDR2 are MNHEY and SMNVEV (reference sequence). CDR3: CASSFGSGVGQPQHF. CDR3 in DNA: TGTGCCAGCAGTTTTGGTTCAGGGGTTGGACAGCCCCAGCATTTT.

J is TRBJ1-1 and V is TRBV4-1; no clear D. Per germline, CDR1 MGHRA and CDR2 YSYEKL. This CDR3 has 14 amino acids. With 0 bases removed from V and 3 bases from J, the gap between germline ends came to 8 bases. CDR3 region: CASSQDGSHTEAFF. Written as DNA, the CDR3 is TGCGCCAGCAGCCAAGATGGGAGTCACACTGAAGCTTTCTTT.

CDR3 DNA: TGTGCCACCTGGTATGGGAGCGGTAATGAAAAACTGTTTTTT. It specifies CATWYGSGNEKLFF. The chain couples TRBV10-3 to TRBJ1-4; D not certain. The germline V gene has CDR1 ENHRY and CDR2 SYGVKD. V lost 10 bases to trimming and J lost 4 bases, with 16 bases between them. This CDR3 contains 14 residues.

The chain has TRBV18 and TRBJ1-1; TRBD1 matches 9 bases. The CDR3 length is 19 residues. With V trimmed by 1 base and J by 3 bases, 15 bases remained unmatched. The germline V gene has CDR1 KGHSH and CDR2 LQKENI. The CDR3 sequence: CASSPQGIRDRAIYTEAFF. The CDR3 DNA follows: TGTGCCAGCTCACCACAGGGGATCCGGGACAGGGCGATTTACACTGAAGCTTTCTTT.

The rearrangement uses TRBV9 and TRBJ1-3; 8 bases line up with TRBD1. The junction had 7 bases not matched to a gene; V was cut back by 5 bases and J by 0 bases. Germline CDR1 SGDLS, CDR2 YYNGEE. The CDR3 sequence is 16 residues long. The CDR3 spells CASSKPTGGSGNTIYF. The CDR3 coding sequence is TGTGCCAGCAGTAAGCCCACAGGGGGCTCTGGAAACACCATATATTTT.

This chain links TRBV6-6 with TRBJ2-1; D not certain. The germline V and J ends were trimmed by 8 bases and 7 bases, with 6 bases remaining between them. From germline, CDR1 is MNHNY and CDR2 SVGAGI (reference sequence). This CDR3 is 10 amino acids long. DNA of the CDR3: TGTGCCAGCGGCCCGAATGAGCAGTTCTTC. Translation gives CASGPNEQFF.

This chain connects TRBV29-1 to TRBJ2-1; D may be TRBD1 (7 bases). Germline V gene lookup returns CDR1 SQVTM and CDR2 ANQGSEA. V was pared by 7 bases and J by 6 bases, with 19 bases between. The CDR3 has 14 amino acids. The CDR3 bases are TGCAGCGCCGTTGGTTGGCAGGGGGGCAATGAGCAGTTCTTC. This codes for CSAVGWQGGNEQFF.

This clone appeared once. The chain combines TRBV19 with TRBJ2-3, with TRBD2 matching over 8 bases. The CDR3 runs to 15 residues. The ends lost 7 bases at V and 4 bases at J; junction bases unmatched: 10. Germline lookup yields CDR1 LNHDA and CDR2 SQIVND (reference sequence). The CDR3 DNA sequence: TGTGCCAGTATCCGGGAGCGGGGGAGAGCAGATACGCAGTATTTT. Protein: CASIRERGRADTQYF. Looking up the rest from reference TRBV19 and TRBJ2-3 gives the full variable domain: DGGITQSPKYLFRKEGQNVTLSCEQNLNHDAMYWYRQDPGQGLRLIYYSQIVNDFQKGDIAEGYSVSREKKESFPLTVTSAQKNPTAFYLCASIRERGRADTQYFGPGTRLTVL.